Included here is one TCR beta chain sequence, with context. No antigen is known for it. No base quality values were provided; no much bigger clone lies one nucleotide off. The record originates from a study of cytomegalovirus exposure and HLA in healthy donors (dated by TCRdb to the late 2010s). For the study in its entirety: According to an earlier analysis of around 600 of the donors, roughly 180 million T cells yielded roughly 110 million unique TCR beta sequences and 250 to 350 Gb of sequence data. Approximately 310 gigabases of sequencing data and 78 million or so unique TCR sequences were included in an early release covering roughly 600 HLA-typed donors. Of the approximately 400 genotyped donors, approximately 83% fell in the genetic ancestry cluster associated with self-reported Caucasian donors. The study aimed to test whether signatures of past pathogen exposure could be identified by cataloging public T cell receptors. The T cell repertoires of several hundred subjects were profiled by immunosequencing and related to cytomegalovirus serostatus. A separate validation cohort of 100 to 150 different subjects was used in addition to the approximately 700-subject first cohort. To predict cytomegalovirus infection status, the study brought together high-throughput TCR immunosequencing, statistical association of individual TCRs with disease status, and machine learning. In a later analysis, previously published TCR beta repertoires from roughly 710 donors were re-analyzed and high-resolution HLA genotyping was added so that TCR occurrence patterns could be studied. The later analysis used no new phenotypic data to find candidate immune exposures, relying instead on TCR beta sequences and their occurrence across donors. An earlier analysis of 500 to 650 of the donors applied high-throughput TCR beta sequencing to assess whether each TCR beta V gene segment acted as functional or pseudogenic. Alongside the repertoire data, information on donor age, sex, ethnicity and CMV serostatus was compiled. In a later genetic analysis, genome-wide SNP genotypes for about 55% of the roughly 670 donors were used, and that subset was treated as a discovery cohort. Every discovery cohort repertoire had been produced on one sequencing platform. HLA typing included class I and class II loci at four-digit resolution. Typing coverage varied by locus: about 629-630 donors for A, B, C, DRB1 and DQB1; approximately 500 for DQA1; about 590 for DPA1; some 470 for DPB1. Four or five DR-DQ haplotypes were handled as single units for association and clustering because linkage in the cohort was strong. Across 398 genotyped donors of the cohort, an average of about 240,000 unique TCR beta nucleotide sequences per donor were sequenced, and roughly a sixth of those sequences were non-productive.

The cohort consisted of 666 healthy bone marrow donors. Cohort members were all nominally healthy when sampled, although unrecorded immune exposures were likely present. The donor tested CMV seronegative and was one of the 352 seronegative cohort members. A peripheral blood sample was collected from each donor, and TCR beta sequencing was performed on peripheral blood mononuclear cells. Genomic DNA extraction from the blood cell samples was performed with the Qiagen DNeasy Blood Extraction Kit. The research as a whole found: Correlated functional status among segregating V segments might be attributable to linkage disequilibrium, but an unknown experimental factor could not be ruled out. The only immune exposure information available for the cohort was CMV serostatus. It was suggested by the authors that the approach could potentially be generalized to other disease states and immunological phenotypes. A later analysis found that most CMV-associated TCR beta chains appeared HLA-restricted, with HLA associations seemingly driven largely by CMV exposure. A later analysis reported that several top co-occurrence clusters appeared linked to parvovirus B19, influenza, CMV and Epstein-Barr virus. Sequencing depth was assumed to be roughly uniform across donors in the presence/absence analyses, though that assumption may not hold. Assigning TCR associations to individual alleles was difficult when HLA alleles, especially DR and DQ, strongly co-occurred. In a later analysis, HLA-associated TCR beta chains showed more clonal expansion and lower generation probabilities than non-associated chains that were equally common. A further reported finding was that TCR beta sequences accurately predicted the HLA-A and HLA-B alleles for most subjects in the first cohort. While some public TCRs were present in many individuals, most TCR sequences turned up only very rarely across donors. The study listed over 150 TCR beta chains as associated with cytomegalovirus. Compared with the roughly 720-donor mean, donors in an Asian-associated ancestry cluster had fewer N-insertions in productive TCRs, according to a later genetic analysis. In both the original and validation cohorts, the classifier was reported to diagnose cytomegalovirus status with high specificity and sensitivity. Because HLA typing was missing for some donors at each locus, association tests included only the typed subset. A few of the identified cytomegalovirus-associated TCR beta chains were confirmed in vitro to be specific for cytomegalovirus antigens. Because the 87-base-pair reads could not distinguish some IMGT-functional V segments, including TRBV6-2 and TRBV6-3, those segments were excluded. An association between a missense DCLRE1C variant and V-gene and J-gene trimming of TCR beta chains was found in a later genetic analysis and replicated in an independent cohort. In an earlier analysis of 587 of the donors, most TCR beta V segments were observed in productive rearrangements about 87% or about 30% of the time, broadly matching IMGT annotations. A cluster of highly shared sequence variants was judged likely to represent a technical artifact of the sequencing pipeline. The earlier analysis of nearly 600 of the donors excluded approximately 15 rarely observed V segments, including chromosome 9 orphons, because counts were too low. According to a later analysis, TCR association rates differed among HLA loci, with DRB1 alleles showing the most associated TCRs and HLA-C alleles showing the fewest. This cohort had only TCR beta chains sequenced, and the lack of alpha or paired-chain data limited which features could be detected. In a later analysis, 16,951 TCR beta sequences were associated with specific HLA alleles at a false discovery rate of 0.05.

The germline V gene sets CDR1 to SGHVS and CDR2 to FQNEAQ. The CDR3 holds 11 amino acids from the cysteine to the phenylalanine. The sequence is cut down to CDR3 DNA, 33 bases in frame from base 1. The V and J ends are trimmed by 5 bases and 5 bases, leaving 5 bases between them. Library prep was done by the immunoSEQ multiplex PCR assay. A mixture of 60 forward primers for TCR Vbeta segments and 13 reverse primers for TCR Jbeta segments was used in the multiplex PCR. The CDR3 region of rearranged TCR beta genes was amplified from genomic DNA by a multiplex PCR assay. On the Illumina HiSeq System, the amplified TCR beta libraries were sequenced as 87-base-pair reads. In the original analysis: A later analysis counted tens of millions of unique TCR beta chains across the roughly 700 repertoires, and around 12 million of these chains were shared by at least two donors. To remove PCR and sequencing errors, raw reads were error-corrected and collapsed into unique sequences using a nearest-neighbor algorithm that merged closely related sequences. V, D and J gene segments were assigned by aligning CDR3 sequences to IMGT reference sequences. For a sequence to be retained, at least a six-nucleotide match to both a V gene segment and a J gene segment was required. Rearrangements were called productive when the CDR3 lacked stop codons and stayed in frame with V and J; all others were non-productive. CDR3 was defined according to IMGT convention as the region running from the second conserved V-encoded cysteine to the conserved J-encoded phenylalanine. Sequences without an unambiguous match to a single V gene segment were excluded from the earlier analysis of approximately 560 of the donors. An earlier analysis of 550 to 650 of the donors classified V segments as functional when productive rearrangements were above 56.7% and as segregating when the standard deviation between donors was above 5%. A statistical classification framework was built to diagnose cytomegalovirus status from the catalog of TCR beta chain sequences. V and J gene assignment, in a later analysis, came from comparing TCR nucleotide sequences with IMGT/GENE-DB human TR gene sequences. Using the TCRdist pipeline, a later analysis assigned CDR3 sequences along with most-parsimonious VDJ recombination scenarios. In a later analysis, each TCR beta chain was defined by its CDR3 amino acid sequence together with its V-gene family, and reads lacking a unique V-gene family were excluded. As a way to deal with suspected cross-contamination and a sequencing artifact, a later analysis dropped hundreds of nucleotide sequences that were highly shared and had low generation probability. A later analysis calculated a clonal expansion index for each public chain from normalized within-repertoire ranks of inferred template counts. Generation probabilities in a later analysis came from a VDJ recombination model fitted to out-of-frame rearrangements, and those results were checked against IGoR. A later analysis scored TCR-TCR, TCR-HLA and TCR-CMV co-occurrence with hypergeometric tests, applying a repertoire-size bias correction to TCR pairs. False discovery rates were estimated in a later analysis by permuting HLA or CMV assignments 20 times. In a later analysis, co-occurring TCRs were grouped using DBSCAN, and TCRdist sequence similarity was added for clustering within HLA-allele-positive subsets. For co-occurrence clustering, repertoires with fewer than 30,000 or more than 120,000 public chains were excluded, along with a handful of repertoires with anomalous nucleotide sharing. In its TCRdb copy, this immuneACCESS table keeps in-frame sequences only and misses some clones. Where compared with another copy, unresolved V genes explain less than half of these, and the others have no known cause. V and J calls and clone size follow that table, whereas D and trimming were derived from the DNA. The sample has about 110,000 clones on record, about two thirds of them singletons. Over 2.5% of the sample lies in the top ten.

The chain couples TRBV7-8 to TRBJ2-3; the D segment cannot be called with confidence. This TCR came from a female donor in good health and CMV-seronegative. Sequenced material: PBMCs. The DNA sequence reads TGTGCCAGCAGCCCCAAAGATACGCAGTATTTT. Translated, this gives CASSPKDTQYF.